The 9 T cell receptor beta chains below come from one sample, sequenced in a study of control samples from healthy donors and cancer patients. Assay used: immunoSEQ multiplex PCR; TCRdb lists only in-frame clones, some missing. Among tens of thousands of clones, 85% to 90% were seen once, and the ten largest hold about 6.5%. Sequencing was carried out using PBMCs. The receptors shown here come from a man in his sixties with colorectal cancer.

The CDR3 loop is CASSSQEGGNYGYTF. The CDR3 bases are TGCGCCAGCAGCTCACAGGAGGGAGGGAACTATGGCTACACCTTC. The chain joins TRBV5-1 to TRBJ1-2, with D possibly being TRBD1 (5 bases). This CDR3 is 15 amino acids long. V shed 3 bases and J shed 2 bases, with 14 bases lying between them. Germline V lookup: CDR1 SGHRS, CDR2 YFSETQ.

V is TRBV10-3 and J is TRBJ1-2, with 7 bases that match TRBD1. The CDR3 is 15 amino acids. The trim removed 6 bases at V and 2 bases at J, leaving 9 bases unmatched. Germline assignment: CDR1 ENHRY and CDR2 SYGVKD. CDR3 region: CAISDTGTENYGYTF. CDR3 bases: TGTGCCATCAGCGATACCGGGACAGAGAACTATGGCTACACCTTC.

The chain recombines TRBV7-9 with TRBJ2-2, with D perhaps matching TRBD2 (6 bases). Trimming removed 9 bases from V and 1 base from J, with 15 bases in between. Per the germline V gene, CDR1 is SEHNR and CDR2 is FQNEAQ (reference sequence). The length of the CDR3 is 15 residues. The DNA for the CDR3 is TGTGCCAGTGCGGGGCTGGGGCGGAACACCGGGGAGCTGTTTTTT. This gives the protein CASAGLGRNTGELFF.

CDR3 in amino acids: CASSLTAGITDTQYF. In DNA form, the CDR3 reads TGCGCCAGCAGCCTGACAGCCGGGATCACAGATACGCAGTATTTT. The chain recombines TRBV5-1 with TRBJ2-3; either TRBD1 or TRBD2 may fit D (5 bases each). CDR3 length: 15 amino acids. V was shortened by 4 bases and J by 2 bases, with 14 bases between the two germline ends. CDR1 is SGHRS, CDR2 YFSETQ, per germline.

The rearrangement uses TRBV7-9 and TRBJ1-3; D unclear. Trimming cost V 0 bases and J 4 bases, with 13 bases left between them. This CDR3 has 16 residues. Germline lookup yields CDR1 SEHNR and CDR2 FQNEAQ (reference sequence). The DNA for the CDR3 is TGTGCCAGCAGCTTAGCCCAAAAGACAATAGGAAACACCATATATTTT. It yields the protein CASSLAQKTIGNTIYF.

The CDR3 loop is CASSRGADFFYGYTF. In DNA, the CDR3 is TGTGCCAGTAGTAGGGGGGCAGACTTCTTCTATGGCTACACCTTC. This chain connects TRBV19 to TRBJ1-2; D is perhaps TRBD1 (6 bases). V gave up 4 bases and J gave up 4 bases, with 16 bases separating them. Germline V gene sequence: CDR1 LNHDA, CDR2 SQIVND (reference sequence). The CDR3 covers 15 residues.

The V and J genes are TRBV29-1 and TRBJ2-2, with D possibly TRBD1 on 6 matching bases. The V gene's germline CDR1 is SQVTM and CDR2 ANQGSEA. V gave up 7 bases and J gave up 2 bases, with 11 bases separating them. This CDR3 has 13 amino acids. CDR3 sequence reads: CSGQAGNTGELFF. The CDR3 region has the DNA TGCAGCGGACAGGCAGGCAACACCGGGGAGCTGTTTTTT.

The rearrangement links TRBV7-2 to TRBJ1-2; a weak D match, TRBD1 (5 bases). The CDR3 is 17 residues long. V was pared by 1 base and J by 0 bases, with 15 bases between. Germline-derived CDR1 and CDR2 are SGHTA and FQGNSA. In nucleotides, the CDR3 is TGTGCCAGCAGCTTAGTTGGGGGGGGAACCTCTAACTATGGCTACACCTTC. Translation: CASSLVGGGTSNYGYTF.

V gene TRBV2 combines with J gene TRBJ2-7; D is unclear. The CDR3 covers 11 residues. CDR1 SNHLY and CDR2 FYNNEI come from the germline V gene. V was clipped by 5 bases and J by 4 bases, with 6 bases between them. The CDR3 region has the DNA TGTGCCAGCAGTTCAATGTACGAGCAGTACTTC. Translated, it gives CASSSMYEQYF.